This TCR beta chain emerged from a study of T cell repertoires in cytomegalovirus infection (dated 2019 in TCRdb). Notes on the research overall: Donor HLA type was relevant to the analysis, as public TCR beta signatures indicated carriage of CMV infection together with the matching HLA type.

This clonotype was picked up a small number of times. What antigen it recognizes has not been identified. Nothing much larger sits one base from this clone, and base qualities are not available. The listed sequencing device is Illumina HiSeq 1500. TCRdb reprocessing: public reads trimmed at Q25 with fastp, clones called with MiXCR, in-frame beta chains kept. Here each entry gathers all rows of one CDR3 protein and keeps the most common genes and DNA. Counted in this sample were around 290,000 distinct CDR3 sequences; under 30% of them appeared once. The ten largest make up approximately 13% of the sample. The CDR3, from cysteine to phenylalanine, totals 15 residues. The CDR3 DNA has 45 bases and is translated from base 1. Based on the germline V gene, the CDR1 and CDR2 sequences are MNHGY and SAAAGT. Trimmed from V: 5 bases; trimmed from J: 4 bases; junction bases lacking a gene match: 7. The full study reports these points: In both this cohort and an independent cohort of under 450 donors, the cumulative frequency of public TCR beta family members distinguished carriers of CMV infection plus the relevant HLA type. The ex vivo response was dominated by HLA-C-restricted CMV-specific TCR beta clonotypes, and the single most frequent clonotype in two of eight donors was supplied by these HLA-C-restricted clonotypes.

Recombination connected TRBV6-8 to TRBJ2-2; TRBD2 lines up with 7 middle nucleotides. The clonotype comes from a human donor in good health (CMV status not recorded). Some clones in this sample may be carry-over from other donors' samples. Sequenced: PBMCs. The CDR3 protein is CASSQRPGGTGELFF. The sequenced DNA is TGTGCCAGCAGTCAGAGACCGGGAGGCACCGGGGAGCTGTTTTTT.